The clone carrying this T cell receptor (beta chain) was seen only a few times. The record originates from a study of T cell repertoires in cytomegalovirus infection. TCRdb re-analysed the reads in MiXCR, keeping a single row per CDR3 protein. Among around 280,000 distinct CDR3 sequences listed, approximately 13% were seen once. V dropped 2 bases and J dropped 0; count of bases not matched to a gene: 5. This CDR3 comprises 16 residues. Per germline, CDR1 MNHEY and CDR2 SVGEGT. The clonotype was recovered from a human donor in good health (CMV status not recorded). Some clones in this sample may be carry-over from other donors' samples. The gene calls are TRBV6-2 or TRBV6-3 and TRBJ2-5; 8 bases align to TRBD2. What was sequenced was PBMCs. The CDR3, as DNA: TGTGCCAGCAGTTACCTGACTAGCGCCTACCAAGAGACCCAGTACTTC. Residues: CASSYLTSAYQETQYF.